This T cell receptor (beta chain) was profiled in a study of a mutant IDH1 vaccine in newly diagnosed glioma. Study details: Patients got their first vaccination 4-6 weeks after radiotherapy alone, or with temozolomide cycles. Pretreatment consisted of radiotherapy, temozolomide, or both, with most receiving both. Visits designated V12 and V13 were conducted at weeks 35 and 47, respectively.

Repertoires were generated with immunoSEQ multiplex PCR, while TCRdb's copy carries only in-frame clones and drops some. The data show about 66,000 clones, with 74% seen just once and 4.7% held by the top ten. Time point noted: week 35, safety follow-up. Each dose delivered 300 ug of mutant IDH1 20-mer peptide subcutaneously with imiquimod. Concerning this clone: Its antigen is not identified.

CDR3 length: 17 amino acids. This material consisted of PBMCs, taken from a glioma patient whose treatment included an IDH1 peptide vaccine. The receptor comes from a man aged 50 to 59 with glioma. V gene TRBV21-1 combines with J gene TRBJ2-7; the D call in the table, TRBD1, was not verified against the DNA. TRBV21-1 is a documented pseudogene. The CDR3 DNA sequence: TGTGCCAGCAGCAAAGATAGGGCAGGGGTCTCCCTTTACGAGCAGTACTTC. This gives the protein CASSKDRAGVSLYEQYF.